Below are 23 T cell receptor beta chains sequenced from a single sample in a study of blood T cells in healthy people across ages. A second PCR of roughly 6 to 12 cycles used a sample-barcoded 5' primer and a J-beta primer mix. TCRdb re-called the 5' RACE reads through MiXCR, storing one row per CDR3 protein. Counted here are 600,000 to 850,000 distinct CDR3 sequences, 35% to 45% occurring once; the ten biggest clones make up around a fifth. Source material: blood. The receptors were gathered from a woman aged 60 to 75 in good health.

This clonotype was seen a handful of times. The J gene is TRBJ1-2, the V gene TRBV6-5; 9 bases are shared with TRBD1. With 6 bases clipped from V and 6 bases from J, the junction kept 5 bases outside the gene matches. The CDR3 has 13 residues. Germline V gene lookup returns CDR1 MNHEY and CDR2 SVGAGI. CDR3: CASRRTGDHGYTF. The DNA of the CDR3 is TGTGCCAGCAGAAGGACAGGGGACCATGGCTACACCTTC.

This clonotype was seen a few times. The V call is TRBV18, the J call TRBJ2-3, with 8 bases identical to TRBD2. Germline lookup yields CDR1 KGHSH and CDR2 LQKENI. The CDR3 contains 16 residues. Trimming took 1 base from V and 2 from J; bases not matched to a gene: 5. The CDR3 bases are TGTGCCAGCTCACCACTACAGCGGGGGAACACAGATACGCAGTATTTT. Translation: CASSPLQRGNTDTQYF.

The gene calls are TRBV11-1 and TRBJ2-1; 15 bases are shared with TRBD2. The CDR3 is 17 residues long. With 5 bases clipped from V and 6 bases from J, the junction kept 8 bases outside the gene matches. Germline values: CDR1 SGHAT, CDR2 FQDESV (reference sequence). The CDR3 protein is CASSHRGGLAGGNEQFF. CDR3 sequence (DNA): TGTGCCAGCAGCCACCGGGGGGGACTAGCGGGAGGCAATGAGCAGTTCTTC.

This clonotype was seen only a few times. The V and J genes are TRBV20-1 and TRBJ2-7, with D possibly TRBD1 on 6 matching bases. The CDR3 loop spans 13 amino acids. Per the germline V gene, CDR1 is DFQATT and CDR2 is SNEGSKA (reference sequence). Trimming left V 1 base short and J 0 bases short, with 7 bases between. The CDR3 nucleotides are TGCAGTGCTAGAGGGGACATCTCCTACGAGCAGTACTTC. Translated: CSARGDISYEQYF.

This clonotype was seen only a few times. The chain has TRBV5-1 and TRBJ1-2, with TRBD1 matching over 7 bases. Losses at the gene ends were 4 bases for V and 2 bases for J; bases not matched to a gene: 5. The CDR3 contains 14 residues. In germline, CDR1 is SGHRS, CDR2 YFSETQ. The DNA for the CDR3 is TGCGCCAGCAGCGGGACGACAGGGAACTATGGCTACACCTTC. Its protein product is CASSGTTGNYGYTF.

The chain has TRBV29-1 and TRBJ2-7; D may be TRBD1 (5 bases). The ends were cut back, 5 bases at V and 1 base at J, with 21 bases in the middle. The CDR3 length is 16 residues. Germline CDR1 is SQVTM and CDR2 is ANQGSEA. This CDR3 reads CSVTPQGPGFSYEQYF. For the CDR3, the DNA is TGCAGCGTTACCCCTCAGGGCCCAGGGTTTTCCTACGAGCAGTACTTC.

This clonotype has ten or more counts. The chain combines TRBV7-2 with TRBJ2-7; D gene uncertain. Germline V gene sequence: CDR1 SGHTA, CDR2 FQGNSA. V was shortened by 3 bases and J by 0 bases, with 9 bases between the two germline ends. The CDR3 length is 14 residues. The CDR3 loop reads CASSFLGYSYEQYF. In nucleotides, the CDR3 is TGTGCCAGCAGCTTCCTAGGGTACTCCTACGAGCAGTACTTC.

This chain uses TRBV20-1 with TRBJ2-3; D unclear. The V gene lost 1 base and the J gene lost 1 base, with 9 bases spanning the gap. The CDR3 contains 14 residues. CDR1 is DFQATT, CDR2 SNEGSKA, per germline (reference sequence). CDR3 residues: CSARAGSRTDTQYF. The CDR3 region has the DNA TGCAGTGCTAGAGCCGGCAGCCGCACAGATACGCAGTATTTT.

This rearrangement joins TRBV10-3 to TRBJ1-1, with D tentatively TRBD1 (6 bases). The CDR3 spans 13 residues. Germline-derived CDR1 and CDR2 are ENHRY and SYGVKD. V gave up 10 bases and J gave up 0 bases, with 12 bases separating them. The CDR3 reads CATRGGLNTEAFF. As DNA, the CDR3 is TGTGCCACTCGCGGGGGGCTGAACACTGAAGCTTTCTTT.

The chain carries TRBV12-3 or TRBV12-4 and TRBJ2-1, with D possibly TRBD1 on 6 matching bases. The CDR3 has 16 residues. V shed 4 bases and J shed 2 bases, with 15 bases lying between them. The CDR3 DNA follows: TGTGCCAGCAGTTCTCGGTGGGGGCAGACCTACAATGAGCAGTTCTTC. The encoded protein is CASSSRWGQTYNEQFF.

The V call is TRBV20-1, the J call TRBJ2-3, with 9 bases that match TRBD2. The V and J ends lost 0 bases and 4 bases, in that order; junction bases with no gene match: 11. The CDR3 runs to 17 residues. Germline V gene lookup returns CDR1 DFQATT and CDR2 SNEGSKA (reference sequence). CDR3 residues: CSARDGAGSGSPDTQYF. Written as DNA, the CDR3 is TGCAGTGCTAGAGATGGGGCGGGTAGCGGGAGCCCAGATACGCAGTATTTT.

The chain couples TRBV29-1 to TRBJ2-7; a possible D gene is TRBD2 (10 bases). Germline assignment: CDR1 SQVTM and CDR2 ANQGSEA. The CDR3 runs 19 residues. Trimming pared 1 base from V and 7 bases from J, leaving 32 bases between. The CDR3 region has the DNA TGCAGCGTTGAAGTCCGGGACAGGGTAAGCGGGAGGGCCTACAATGAGCAGTACTTC. This codes for CSVEVRDRVSGRAYNEQYF.

This clonotype occurred once. The chain has TRBV12-3 or TRBV12-4 and TRBJ2-5, with TRBD2 as a possible D gene (7 bases). The CDR3 totals 13 residues. Trimming took off 3 bases at V and 13 bases at J, with 18 bases between the two ends. CDR3 in amino acids: CASSFSGGNERYF. For the CDR3, the DNA is TGTGCCAGCAGTTTTTCGGGGGGCAATGAGCGGTACTTC.

This rearrangement joins TRBV20-1 to TRBJ2-7; 7 positions match TRBD1. The CDR3 is 19 amino acids. With 4 bases clipped from V and 2 bases from J, the junction kept 23 bases outside the gene matches. The germline V gene encodes CDR1 DFQATT and CDR2 SNEGSKA (reference sequence). The CDR3 coding sequence is TGCAGTGCTACGAACATTGGGGACAGTCCAGGCCTCAATACCTACGAGCAGTACTTC. Residues: CSATNIGDSPGLNTYEQYF.

This clonotype was observed a handful of times. The V call is TRBV6-5, the J call TRBJ2-1, with D maybe TRBD2 (6 bases). Trimming removed 6 bases at V and 4 bases at J, with 16 bases between. The CDR3 has 15 residues. Germline CDR1 reads MNHEY; CDR2 reads SVGAGI. CDR3 in amino acids: CASSPEAGRYNEQFF. The DNA of the CDR3 is TGTGCCAGCAGCCCTGAGGCGGGGAGGTACAATGAGCAGTTCTTC.

This rearrangement joins TRBV5-5 to TRBJ2-6; D gene unclear. Germline CDR1 and CDR2: SGHKS and YYEKEE (reference sequence). The CDR3 sequence is 11 residues long. V was trimmed by 4 bases and J by 12 bases, leaving 8 bases between them. CDR3 bases: TGTGCCAGCAGCGCTTCCGGCGTCCTGACTTTC. As protein: CASSASGVLTF.

This chain joins TRBV28 and TRBJ1-4; no reliable D call. Germline CDR1 is MDHEN and CDR2 is SYDVKM. V lost 4 bases, J lost 7 bases, and 13 bases lay in between. This CDR3 is built from 14 residues. The CDR3: CASSWTPGSEKLFF. The CDR3 nucleotides read TGTGCCAGCAGTTGGACCCCAGGTAGTGAAAAACTGTTTTTT.

This clonotype was seen ten or more times. The gene calls are TRBV10-3 and TRBJ2-7; TRBD2 agrees at 13 bases. Germline values: CDR1 ENHRY, CDR2 SYGVKD. The length of the CDR3 is 17 residues. After removal of 6 bases from V and 2 bases from J, the junction contained 10 bases not matched to a gene. The chain's CDR3 is CAIRGIRTSGGTYEQYF. DNA for the CDR3: TGTGCCATCAGGGGCATTCGGACTAGCGGGGGTACCTACGAGCAGTACTTC.

The chain combines TRBV6-2 or TRBV6-3 with TRBJ2-1; TRBD2 agrees at 7 bases. The CDR3 totals 13 residues. CDR1 MNHEY and CDR2 SVGEGT come from the germline V gene. V lost 5 bases and J lost 7; bases outside the gene matches: 5. The CDR3 region is CASSGRDPNEQFF. As DNA, the CDR3 is TGTGCCAGCAGTGGGAGGGATCCTAATGAGCAGTTCTTC.

This clonotype was recorded at least ten times. J is TRBJ2-7 and V is TRBV7-2; D unresolved. Looked up from germline, CDR1 is SGHTA and CDR2 is FQGNSA. This CDR3 has 13 residues. Trimming removed 2 bases at V and 2 bases at J, with 7 bases between. CDR3 nucleotide sequence: TGTGCCAGCAGCTTAACGGCTCCCTACGAGCAGTACTTC. Its translation is CASSLTAPYEQYF.

CDR3 in amino acids: CASSADGAALYEQYF. The CDR3 nucleotides are TGTGCCAGCAGCGCTGACGGGGCTGCTCTCTACGAGCAGTACTTC. J is TRBJ2-7 and V is TRBV7-9; D is perhaps TRBD1 or TRBD2 (5 bases each). V lost 5 bases and J 3 bases, leaving 17 bases between the germline ends. The CDR3 runs to 15 residues. Germline CDR1 reads SEHNR; CDR2 reads FQNEAQ (reference sequence).

The rearrangement links TRBV15 to TRBJ2-7, with D uncertain. Trimming removed 1 base from V and 2 bases from J, with 15 bases in between. CDR3 size: 16 residues. Germline V gives CDR1 LNHNV, CDR2 YYDKDF (reference sequence). The CDR3 DNA sequence: TGTGCCACCAGCAGAGTCGGGCCCGATCTACCCTACGAGCAGTACTTC. Translation gives CATSRVGPDLPYEQYF.

J is TRBJ2-3 and V is TRBV19; 9 nucleotides match TRBD2. The CDR3 is 17 residues long. V lost 0 bases and J lost 4; bases outside the gene matches: 8. Germline CDR1 and CDR2: LNHDA and SQIVND (reference sequence). Written as DNA, the CDR3 is TGTGCCAGTAGTATAGACAAGTTTAGCGGGGGAGCAGATACGCAGTATTTT. Its protein is CASSIDKFSGGADTQYF.